One and the same sample provided the 22 T cell receptor beta chains below, sequenced in a study of human T cells and chemical hapten exposure. Time point described: patch test 1, 2 weeks after DPC sensitization. As for treatment: therapeutic diphenylcyclopropenone sensitization with weekly scalp DPC. TCRdb analysed the RACE reads with MiXCR anew, one entry per CDR3 protein. Seen here are about 360,000 distinct CDR3 sequences, approximately 5% observed once, and the top ten hold under 2.5%. The sample here was whole blood, taken in connection with sensitization to the hapten diphenylcyclopropenone (DPC). The receptors were gathered from a woman between 45 and 65 years old with alopecia areata. Some clones in this sample may be carry-over from other donors' samples.

This clonotype has at least ten counts. The chain combines TRBV24-1 with TRBJ1-5, with 10 positions matching TRBD1. V lost 4 bases and J lost 5; bases outside the gene matches: 4. The germline V gene encodes CDR1 KGHDR and CDR2 SFDVKD. The CDR3 sequence is 15 residues long. CDR3 DNA sequence: TGTGCCACCAGTGACTCGGACAGGGGGGATCAGCCCCAGCATTTT. Encoded protein: CATSDSDRGDQPQHF.

This clonotype was seen at least ten times. V is TRBV6-2 or TRBV6-3 and J is TRBJ1-6, with D perhaps TRBD1 (6 bases). The CDR3 has 13 residues. V was clipped by 4 bases and J by 5 bases, with 6 bases between them. CDR1 is MNHEY and CDR2 is SVGEGT in the germline V gene. CDR3 in amino acids: CASSSGDNSPLHF. CDR3 nucleotide sequence: TGTGCCAGCAGTTCAGGGGATAATTCACCCCTCCACTTT.

This clonotype was seen many times. The chain couples TRBV18 to TRBJ1-1; 9 positions match TRBD1. Germline-derived CDR1 and CDR2 are KGHSH and LQKENI. The CDR3 is 17 residues long. The trim removed 4 bases at V and 0 bases at J, leaving 9 bases unmatched. CDR3 sequence reads: CASSRYTGGGMNTEAFF. DNA for the CDR3: TGTGCCAGCTCACGCTACACAGGGGGCGGGATGAACACTGAAGCTTTCTTT. Full variable domain (outside the CDR3, taken from reference TRBV18 and TRBJ1-1): NAGVMQNPRHLVRRRGQEARLRCSPMKGHSHVYWYRQLPEEGLKFMVYLQKENIIDESGMPKERFSAEFPKEGPSILRIQQVVRGDSAAYFCASSRYTGGGMNTEAFFGQGTRLTVV.

This clonotype was counted ten times or more. The chain links TRBV7-9 to TRBJ1-1; 8 positions agree with TRBD1. The CDR3 totals 14 residues. CDR1 and CDR2 from the germline V gene are SEHNR and FQNEAQ (reference sequence). Unmatched junction bases numbered 7, after V lost 4 bases and J lost 6 bases. This CDR3 reads CASSSDRAGPEAFF. The CDR3 coding sequence is TGTGCCAGCAGCTCGGACAGGGCCGGACCTGAAGCTTTCTTT.

This clonotype was picked up many times. The V gene is TRBV20-1, the J gene TRBJ1-5, with D perhaps matching TRBD1 (6 bases). Trimming cost V 0 bases and J 4 bases, with 10 bases left between them. Germline CDR1 is DFQATT and CDR2 is SNEGSKA (reference sequence). This CDR3 contains 14 residues. CDR3: CSARDPQGNQPQHF. In DNA, the CDR3 is TGCAGTGCTAGAGATCCACAGGGTAATCAGCCCCAGCATTTT.

This clonotype was observed a few times. The chain joins TRBV5-5 to TRBJ1-2, with 8 bases fitting TRBD1. V lost 1 base and J lost 5; bases outside the gene matches: 7. This CDR3 has 15 residues. CDR1 is SGHKS, CDR2 YYEKEE, per germline (reference sequence). The CDR3, as DNA: TGTGCCAGCAGCTTGCTTTCAGGGGGCGGGTATGGCTACACCTTC. This sequence encodes CASSLLSGGGYGYTF.

The table lists this clonotype with many counts. V gene TRBV10-2 combines with J gene TRBJ1-4; D not certain. This CDR3 is 13 amino acids long. The germline gives CDR1 WSHSY, CDR2 SAAADI. V was shortened by 3 bases and J by 5 bases, with 7 bases between the two germline ends. CDR3 amino acids: CASSDDPNEKLFF. The CDR3 DNA reads TGCGCCAGCAGTGATGACCCGAATGAAAAACTGTTTTTT.

The rearrangement joins TRBV12-3 or TRBV12-4 to TRBJ2-1; 9 bases line up with TRBD1. J was trimmed by 5 bases and V by 3 bases; bases with no gene match: 5. The CDR3 length is 15 residues. CDR3: CASSFLGQGNNEQFF. In DNA form, the CDR3 reads TGTGCCAGCAGTTTTCTGGGACAGGGTAACAATGAGCAGTTCTTC.

This clonotype was seen repeatedly, ten times or more. This rearrangement joins TRBV12-3 or TRBV12-4 to TRBJ2-7; D not certain. This CDR3 comprises 14 residues. V was clipped by 3 bases and J by 2 bases, with 11 bases between them. The CDR3 DNA sequence: TGTGCCAGCAGTTTCGAGAACAGAGCCTACGAGCAGTACTTC. This encodes CASSFENRAYEQYF.

This clonotype was detected only a few times. The chain joins TRBV10-3 to TRBJ1-1, with TRBD1 identical over 9 bases. CDR1 and CDR2 from the germline V gene are ENHRY and SYGVKD. After removal of 6 bases from V and 5 bases from J, the junction contained 4 bases not matched to a gene. The CDR3 has 13 amino acids. The CDR3 coding sequence is TGTGCCATCAGGGCGGACAGGGGAACTGAAGCTTTCTTT. Protein sequence: CAIRADRGTEAFF.

This clonotype was seen ten or more times. This chain joins TRBV29-1 and TRBJ2-5, with unresolved D. Trimming shortened V by 4 bases and J by 3 bases, and 6 bases separated the two germline ends. The CDR3 totals 11 residues. Germline V lookup: CDR1 SQVTM, CDR2 ANQGSEA. CDR3 sequence reads: CSVAREETQYF. For the CDR3, the DNA is TGCAGCGTTGCACGGGAAGAGACCCAGTACTTC. The variable domain in full, with the rest retrieved from reference TRBV29-1 and TRBJ2-5, is SAVISQKPSRDICQRGTSLTIQCQVDSQVTMMFWYRQQPGQSLTLIATANQGSEATYESGFVIDKFPISRPNLTFSTLTVSNMSPEDSSIYLCSVAREETQYFGPGTRLLVL.

This clonotype was detected ten times or more. The chain is built from TRBV18 and TRBJ2-7; 7 bases match TRBD2. V lost 2 bases to trimming and J lost 5 bases; unmatched junction nucleotides: 9. This CDR3 is built from 15 residues. Germline values: CDR1 KGHSH, CDR2 LQKENI. The CDR3 nucleotides are TGTGCCAGCTCACCATCGATGCGGGAGACCCACGAGCAGTACTTC. It codes for CASSPSMRETHEQYF.

The chain joins TRBV7-8 to TRBJ2-5; TRBD2 matches at 9 bases. Germline CDR1 is SGHVS and CDR2 is FQNEAQ. Losses at the gene ends were 4 bases for V and 1 base for J; bases not matched to a gene: 4. This CDR3 comprises 15 residues. This CDR3 is CASSYGTSPQETQYF. CDR3 coding DNA: TGTGCCAGCAGCTACGGGACTAGCCCCCAAGAGACCCAGTACTTC. Looking up the rest from reference TRBV7-8 and TRBJ2-5 gives the full variable domain: GAGVSQSPRYKVAKRGQDVALRCDPISGHVSLFWYQQALGQGPEFLTYFQNEAQLDKSGLPSDRFFAERPEGSVSTLKIQRTQQEDSAVYLCASSYGTSPQETQYFGPGTRLLVL.

This clonotype was found a few times. V and J are TRBV6-5 and TRBJ2-7; D is perhaps TRBD2 (7 bases). V was clipped by 7 bases and J by 6 bases, with 16 bases between them. This CDR3 is built from 13 residues. Germline CDR1 MNHEY, CDR2 SVGAGI. The CDR3 region is CASTLGGGGEQYF. The CDR3, as DNA: TGTGCCAGCACCCTCGGGGGAGGGGGCGAGCAGTACTTC.

The chain is built from TRBV7-2 and TRBJ1-1, with unresolved D. There are 15 residues in the CDR3. V was cut by 6 bases and J by 0 bases, with 14 bases left in between. Germline-derived CDR1 and CDR2 are SGHTA and FQGNSA. The chain's CDR3 is CASRRNDALNTEAFF. CDR3 sequence (DNA): TGTGCCAGCAGAAGAAACGACGCCCTGAACACTGAAGCTTTCTTT.

There are many counts of this clonotype. This chain connects TRBV5-6 to TRBJ1-3; D might be TRBD1 (5 bases). Per germline, CDR1 SGHDT and CDR2 YYEEEE. V was pared by 3 bases and J by 2 bases, with 9 bases between. This CDR3 is built from 14 residues. The CDR3 loop reads CASSSGTTGNTIYF. The CDR3 DNA follows: TGTGCCAGCAGCTCCGGGACCACTGGAAACACCATATATTTT.

The table lists this clonotype with many counts. This CDR3 is CASSPRGAGDEQYF. In nucleotides, the CDR3 is TGCGCCAGCAGCCCCCGGGGAGCGGGGGACGAGCAGTACTTC. This sequence joins TRBV5-1 and TRBJ2-7, with 8 nucleotides matching TRBD2. V trimming: 4 bases; J trimming: 5 bases; junction bases outside the gene matches: 8. CDR3 size: 14 residues. Germline loops: CDR1 SGHRS, CDR2 YFSETQ.

In its sample, this clonotype was seen many times. This rearrangement joins TRBV7-2 to TRBJ2-5; D may be TRBD1 or TRBD2 (5 bases each). Germline V gene lookup returns CDR1 SGHTA and CDR2 FQGNSA. V lost 0 bases to trimming and J lost 4 bases, with 12 bases between them. This CDR3 contains 15 residues. The CDR3 DNA follows: TGTGCCAGCAGCTTAGCCGGGGCAGAAATAGAGACCCAGTACTTC. Translating gives CASSLAGAEIETQYF.

This clonotype was observed a few times. V and J are TRBV18 and TRBJ1-1, with D maybe TRBD1 (5 bases). CDR3 size: 14 residues. Germline V gene lookup returns CDR1 KGHSH and CDR2 LQKENI. The germline V and J ends were trimmed by 4 bases and 4 bases, with 13 bases remaining between them. As DNA, the CDR3 is TGTGCCAGCTCACTCAACCAGGGTAGCACTGAAGCTTTCTTT. It translates to CASSLNQGSTEAFF.

This clonotype has ten or more counts. The chain combines TRBV20-1 with TRBJ2-5; possibly TRBD1 or TRBD2 for D (5 bases each). In germline, CDR1 is DFQATT, CDR2 SNEGSKA (reference sequence). This CDR3 contains 15 residues. The ends were cut back, 0 bases at V and 1 base at J, with 12 bases in the middle. The CDR3 coding sequence is TGCAGTGCTAGAGATGAACGAGGGGTCCAAGAGACCCAGTACTTC. It codes for CSARDERGVQETQYF.

This clonotype has a count of ten or more. V and J are TRBV6-1 and TRBJ1-2; 10 positions agree with TRBD1. The CDR3 length is 15 residues. Trimming removed 6 bases from V and 2 bases from J; junction bases left unmatched: 6. The germline CDR1 and CDR2 sequences are MNHNS and SASEGT. CDR3 coding DNA: TGTGCCAGCAGGGAGACAGGGGGCGCGAACTATGGCTACACCTTC. It yields the protein CASRETGGANYGYTF.

This clonotype occurred many times. The V and J genes are TRBV2 and TRBJ2-2; D is perhaps TRBD1 (5 bases). Germline lookup yields CDR1 SNHLY and CDR2 FYNNEI. The CDR3 length is 14 residues. Trimming shortened V by 8 bases and J by 4 bases, and 14 bases separated the two germline ends. Here the CDR3 DNA reads TGTGCCAGCGGTTCGGACACCAGCACCGGGGAGCTGTTTTTT. The encoded protein is CASGSDTSTGELFF.